These T cell receptor beta chains were read from a single sample in a study of cytomegalovirus exposure and HLA in healthy donors. Sequenced by immunoSEQ multiplex PCR; TCRdb stores in-frame clones only, minus some. The sample records approximately 44,000 clones, 88% being singletons. Sequenced sample: PBMCs. These receptors were taken from a woman in her 30s in good health and CMV-seronegative. Both conserved end residues are part of each CDR3. Fields, in order: CDR3 length, J gene, clone size, D gene, V gene, CDR3 protein, CDR3 DNA. A D gene is named only where the DNA matches it firmly. Not all rows give a size; the values are once, few, many and, for expanded clones, a class.

16,TRBJ2-7,.,.,TRBV7-2,CASSPSSVGISYEQYF,TGTGCCAGCAGCCCGTCTAGCGTAGGGATCTCCTACGAGCAGTACTTC
15,TRBJ2-6,few,.,TRBV30,CAWGRPSSGANVLTF,TGTGCCTGGGGGAGGCCCAGCTCTGGGGCCAACGTCCTGACTTTC
14,TRBJ2-7,.,TRBD2,TRBV2,CASSSTSGSYEQYF,TGTGCCAGCAGCTCGACTAGCGGGAGTTACGAGCAGTACTTC
13,TRBJ1-2,.,.,TRBV5-1,CASSFGGNYGYTF,TGCGCCAGCAGCTTTGGAGGGAACTATGGCTACACCTTC
17,TRBJ2-3,.,.,TRBV5-6,CASSLEAGQRSTDTQYF,TGTGCCAGCAGCTTGGAGGCTGGACAGAGAAGCACAGATACGCAGTATTTT
12,TRBJ1-1,.,.,TRBV2,CASEGDRTEAFF,TGTGCCAGTGAGGGAGACCGCACTGAAGCTTTCTTT
19,TRBJ2-6,.,.,TRBV6-1,CASSEYLRQPSSGANVLTF,TGTGCCAGCAGTGAATATTTGCGACAGCCCAGCTCTGGGGCCAACGTCCTGACTTTC
17,TRBJ1-2,.,TRBD1,TRBV29-1,CSAVSTGGPLSNYGYTF,TGCAGCGCGGTTTCGACAGGGGGGCCACTTTCGAACTATGGCTACACCTTC
14,TRBJ2-2,.,.,TRBV27,CASSLNANTGELFF,TGTGCCAGCAGTCTAAACGCGAACACCGGGGAGCTGTTTTTT
14,TRBJ2-7,.,.,TRBV6-5,CASSYGGGAREQYF,TGTGCCAGCAGTTACGGGGGAGGTGCGCGGGAGCAGTACTTC
15,TRBJ2-3,.,TRBD1,TRBV29-1,CSARKGADPTDTQYF,TGCAGCGCCCGCAAGGGGGCGGACCCCACAGATACGCAGTATTTT
11,TRBJ2-7,.,TRBD2,TRBV29-1,CSVETGGEQYF,TGCAGCGTTGAAACGGGGGGCGAGCAGTACTTC
15,TRBJ2-1,.,.,TRBV5-1,CASMYREPPGNEQFF,TGCGCCAGCATGTACAGGGAACCTCCGGGCAATGAGCAGTTCTTC
15,TRBJ2-3,.,.,TRBV6-5,CASSSYTRGTDTQYF,TGTGCCAGCAGTTCCTATACGAGGGGGACCGATACGCAGTATTTT
15,TRBJ2-5,.,TRBD2,TRBV4-1,CASSPSGSGVETQYF,TGCGCCAGCAGCCCTAGCGGGAGCGGAGTCGAGACCCAGTACTTC
12,TRBJ1-5,.,.,TRBV27,CASKAGDQPQHF,TGTGCCAGCAAGGCGGGGGATCAGCCCCAGCATTTT
12,TRBJ2-7,.,.,TRBV28,CASSVLTYEQYF,TGTGCCAGCAGCGTTCTAACCTACGAGCAGTACTTC
15,TRBJ2-2,once,.,TRBV5-4,CASSLPSPNTGELFF,TGTGCCAGCAGCTTGCCTAGCCCGAACACCGGGGAGCTGTTTTTT
15,TRBJ2-1,.,TRBD2,TRBV18,CASSPPAGPYNEQFF,TGTGCCAGCTCACCACCAGCGGGACCCTACAATGAGCAGTTCTTC
14,TRBJ2-7,few,TRBD2,TRBV6-1,CASGLAGAFYEQYF,TGTGCCAGCGGGCTAGCGGGAGCCTTCTACGAGCAGTACTTC
16,TRBJ2-7,.,.,TRBV6-5,CASSYSISRAGYEQYF,TGTGCCAGCAGTTACTCGATCTCTCGGGCGGGCTACGAGCAGTACTTC
17,TRBJ2-1,.,TRBD2,TRBV9,CASSVGLAGGPQNEQFF,TGTGCCAGCAGCGTAGGCCTAGCGGGAGGGCCGCAAAATGAGCAGTTCTTC
14,TRBJ2-2,.,.,TRBV2,CASLGYGDTGELFF,TGTGCCAGCTTGGGGTACGGGGACACCGGGGAGCTGTTTTTT
15,TRBJ2-7,.,TRBD2,TRBV5-1,CASSLEGLAEYEQYF,TGCGCCAGCAGCTTGGAGGGACTAGCGGAATACGAGCAGTACTTC
15,TRBJ2-7,.,.,TRBV28,CASSSPSRGGDEQYF,TGTGCCAGCAGTTCCCCGAGCAGGGGTGGGGACGAGCAGTACTTC
14,TRBJ1-2,.,.,TRBV13,CASSYATGGYGYTF,TGTGCCAGCAGTTATGCGACAGGCGGGTATGGCTACACCTTC
15,TRBJ2-3,few,.,TRBV27,CASSPLADYTDTQYF,TGTGCCAGCAGTCCCTTAGCCGACTACACAGATACGCAGTATTTT
14,TRBJ1-2,.,.,TRBV14,CASSQDGSPYGYTF,TGTGCCAGCAGCCAAGATGGGAGTCCCTATGGCTACACCTTC
14,TRBJ2-7,.,TRBD1,TRBV15,CATSRGQGGREQYF,TGTGCCACCAGCAGGGGACAGGGGGGTCGGGAGCAGTACTTC
14,TRBJ2-1,.,.,TRBV9,CASSVGVRANEQFF,TGTGCCAGCAGCGTAGGGGTCAGGGCTAATGAGCAGTTCTTC
14,TRBJ1-4,.,.,TRBV6-1,CASSPTGGNEKLFF,TGTGCCAGCAGTCCGACAGGAGGAAATGAAAAACTGTTTTTT
14,TRBJ2-3,.,TRBD1,TRBV5-1,CASTPGGNADTQYF,TGCGCCAGCACGCCAGGGGGCAATGCAGATACGCAGTATTTT
15,TRBJ2-3,.,TRBD2,TRBV28,CASSVPGLATDTQYF,TGTGCCAGCAGTGTCCCGGGACTAGCGACAGATACGCAGTATTTT
15,TRBJ1-4,.,TRBD1,TRBV9,CASSLTGTGNEKLFF,TGTGCCAGCAGCCTCACCGGGACAGGGAATGAAAAACTGTTTTTT
15,TRBJ2-7,few,TRBD2,TRBV6-4,CASALAAGIGYEQYF,TGTGCCAGCGCCCTAGCGGCCGGCATCGGTTACGAGCAGTACTTC
12,TRBJ1-1,.,.,TRBV28,CASSGTGSEAFF,TGTGCCAGCAGTGGCACAGGGTCTGAAGCTTTCTTT
13,TRBJ2-7,.,.,TRBV5-5,CARRMVWSYEQYF,TGTGCCAGGAGGATGGTTTGGTCCTACGAGCAGTACTTC
12,TRBJ2-5,.,.,TRBV27,CASSHPGETQYF,TGTGCCAGCAGCCACCCGGGAGAGACCCAGTACTTC
14,TRBJ2-2,.,.,TRBV7-3,CASSSGEGTGELFF,TGTGCCAGCAGTTCGGGAGAAGGGACCGGGGAGCTGTTTTTT
15,TRBJ2-1,.,TRBD2,TRBV28,CASSSSGGPYNEQFF,TGTGCCAGCAGTTCCAGCGGGGGGCCGTACAATGAGCAGTTCTTC
18,TRBJ2-7,few,TRBD2,TRBV19,CASSIALAGGPFAYEQYF,TGTGCCAGTAGTATAGCTTTAGCGGGAGGGCCTTTCGCCTACGAGCAGTACTTC